This TCR beta chain was documented in a study of early T cells in non-severe SARS-CoV-2 infection. Study at large: The sequenced material was bulk RNA from unsorted whole blood, and its chains were unpaired. Study-level points and caveats: Private and CD4 specificities were missed by VDJdb matching, skewed to anti-spike CD8.

The V end was cut by 6 bases, the J end by 2 bases, with 9 bases between. The CDR3 is made up of 13 amino acids. Per germline, CDR1 SEHNR and CDR2 FQNEAQ (reference sequence). The protocol attached unique molecular identifiers to individual cDNA molecules. TCRdb reanalysed the 5' RACE reads using MiXCR and keeps one entry per CDR3 protein. The profile shows about 30,000 distinct CDR3 sequences, around 7% of them singletons. This clonotype was detected many times. The antigen remains unidentified. Material: whole blood. V and J are TRBV7-9 and TRBJ2-3, with D unclear. The receptor was isolated from an adult who was a healthcare worker with PCR-confirmed SARS-CoV-2 infection or an uninfected control (not recorded which). The CDR3 DNA follows: TGTGCCAGCAGTAGAACAGACACAGATACGCAGTATTTT. This translates into CASSRTDTDTQYF.